Below are 6 T cell receptor beta chains sequenced from a single sample in a study of T cell repertoires in cytomegalovirus infection. Using its own MiXCR run on the reads, TCRdb lists one record per CDR3 protein. This sample yields 650,000 to 900,000 distinct CDR3 sequences, of which about 27% are seen a single time; around 12% belongs to the top ten. These TCRs' antigens remain unknown. The sample consisted of cultured CD8+ T cells from PBMCs, taken from culture after CMV antigen stimulation. The source is a human donor in good health (CMV status not recorded). Some clones in this sample may be carry-over from other donors' samples.

V gene TRBV20-1 combines with J gene TRBJ2-7; D is perhaps TRBD1 (6 bases). Trimming pared 3 bases from V and 1 base from J, leaving 13 bases between. The CDR3 runs to 14 residues. Germline CDR1 and CDR2: DFQATT and SNEGSKA (reference sequence). The CDR3 protein is CSAREYRVSYEQYV. The CDR3 DNA sequence: TGCAGTGCTAGGGAATACAGGGTTTCCTACGAGCAGTACGTC.

This rearrangement joins TRBV29-1 to TRBJ2-3; D might be TRBD2 (5 bases). CDR1 is SQVTM and CDR2 is ANQGSEA in the germline V gene. V dropped 6 bases and J dropped 0 bases, with 10 bases sitting between them. CDR3 size: 13 residues. The CDR3 DNA sequence: TGCAGCGTGGACGGACTTAGCACAGATACGCAGTATTTT. Its protein is CSVDGLSTDTQYF.

V usage is TRBV4-3 and J usage is TRBJ2-3; the D is unclear. This CDR3 is 14 amino acids long. Germline-derived CDR1 and CDR2 are LGHNA and YSLEER. V was trimmed by 0 bases and J by 2 bases, leaving 6 bases between them. The chain's CDR3 is CASSQERSTDTQYF. In DNA, the CDR3 is TGCGCCAGCAGCCAAGAGCGTTCCACAGATACGCAGTATTTT.

This clonotype was seen repeatedly, ten times or more. The chain couples TRBV19 to TRBJ2-1, with 11 bases fitting TRBD1. The CDR3 is 14 residues long. CDR1 LNHDA and CDR2 SQIVND come from the germline V gene (reference sequence). Trimming removed 6 bases from V and 7 bases from J; junction bases left unmatched: 5. The CDR3 coding sequence is TGTGCCAGTAGACTAGGACAGGGGGCGAATGAGCAGTTCTTC. Protein product: CASRLGQGANEQFF.

This clonotype was seen a handful of times. This chain connects TRBV19 to TRBJ1-5, with TRBD1 matching over 9 bases. The CDR3 covers 14 residues. Germline V gives CDR1 LNHDA, CDR2 SQIVND (reference sequence). The V and J ends lost 8 bases and 6 bases, in that order; junction bases with no gene match: 8. CDR3 bases: TGTGCCAGTTACCCGGGACAGGGCTTTCAGCCCCAGCATTTT. It specifies CASYPGQGFQPQHF.

The chain couples TRBV27 to TRBJ1-5, with D tentatively TRBD1 (5 bases). CDR3 size: 16 residues. The ends were cut back, 6 bases at V and 0 bases at J, with 15 bases in the middle. Germline loops: CDR1 MNHEY, CDR2 SMNVEV (reference sequence). The CDR3: CASSGGEIYSNQPQHF. In nucleotides, the CDR3 is TGTGCCAGCAGCGGGGGGGAAATTTATAGCAATCAGCCCCAGCATTTT.